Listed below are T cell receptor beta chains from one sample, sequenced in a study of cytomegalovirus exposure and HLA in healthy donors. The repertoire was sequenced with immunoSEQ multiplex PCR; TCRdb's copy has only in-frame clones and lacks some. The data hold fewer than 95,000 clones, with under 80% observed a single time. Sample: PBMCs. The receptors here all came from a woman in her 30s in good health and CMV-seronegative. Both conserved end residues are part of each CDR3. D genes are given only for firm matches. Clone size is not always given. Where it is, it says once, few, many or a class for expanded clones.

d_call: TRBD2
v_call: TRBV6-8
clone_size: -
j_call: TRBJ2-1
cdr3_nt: TGTGCCAGCAGTTGGTGCGGGGGGGCGGGCAATGAGCAGTTCTTC
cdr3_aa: CASSWCGGAGNEQFF

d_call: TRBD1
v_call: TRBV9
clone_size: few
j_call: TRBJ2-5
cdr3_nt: TGTGCCAGCAGCGTACAGGCAGGGGGTCAAGAGACCCAGTACTTC
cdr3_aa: CASSVQAGGQETQYF

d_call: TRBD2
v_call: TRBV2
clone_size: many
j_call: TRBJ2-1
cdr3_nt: TGTGCCAGCATCCCGGCTAGCGGGATACCTACGGAGCAGTTCTTC
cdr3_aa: CASIPASGIPTEQFF

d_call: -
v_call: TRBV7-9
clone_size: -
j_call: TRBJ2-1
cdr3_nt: TGTGCCAGCAGCTTAGCGGGCGGGGGCGGGCACAATGAGCAGTTCTTC
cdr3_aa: CASSLAGGGGHNEQFF

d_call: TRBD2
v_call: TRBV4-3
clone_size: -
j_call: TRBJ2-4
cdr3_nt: TGCGCCAGCAGCCAAGATTTAGCGGGAGGGTTTGCCAAAAACATTCAGTACTTC
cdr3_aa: CASSQDLAGGFAKNIQYF

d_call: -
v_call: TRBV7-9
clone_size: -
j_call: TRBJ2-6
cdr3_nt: TGTGCCAGCAGCTCGCACGCTACCTCTGGGGCCAACGTCCTGACTTTC
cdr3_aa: CASSSHATSGANVLTF

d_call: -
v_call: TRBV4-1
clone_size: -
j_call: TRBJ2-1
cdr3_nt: TGCGCCAGCAGCTCGCGGCCTTCCGGTGAGCAGTTCTTC
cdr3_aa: CASSSRPSGEQFF

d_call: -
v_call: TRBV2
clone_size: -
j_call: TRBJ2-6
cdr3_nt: TGTGCCAGCCTGGGGGGAGTCTACTCTGGGGCCAACGTCCTGACTTTC
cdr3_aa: CASLGGVYSGANVLTF

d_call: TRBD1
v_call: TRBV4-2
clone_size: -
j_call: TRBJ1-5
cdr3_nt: TGTGCCAGCAGGGACAGGTATTCGAGTAATCAGCCCCAGCATTTT
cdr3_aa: CASRDRYSSNQPQHF

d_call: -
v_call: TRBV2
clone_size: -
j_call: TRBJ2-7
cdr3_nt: TGTGCCAGCAGTGATAACCCGGAAGGAGGAAACGAGCAGTACTTC
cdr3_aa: CASSDNPEGGNEQYF

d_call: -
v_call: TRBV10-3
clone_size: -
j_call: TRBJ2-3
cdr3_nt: TGTGCCATCCAACCGGACTCCTACACAGATACGCAGTATTTT
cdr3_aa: CAIQPDSYTDTQYF

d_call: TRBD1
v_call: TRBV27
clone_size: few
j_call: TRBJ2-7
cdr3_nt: TGTGCCAGCAGTTTCGGGACAGTTCCATCCTACGAGCAGTACTTC
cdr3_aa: CASSFGTVPSYEQYF

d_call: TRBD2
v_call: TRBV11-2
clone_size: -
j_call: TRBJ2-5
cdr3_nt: TGTGCCAGCAGCCCTTCCGGGACTACAATCGCCGAGACCCAGTACTTC
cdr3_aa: CASSPSGTTIAETQYF

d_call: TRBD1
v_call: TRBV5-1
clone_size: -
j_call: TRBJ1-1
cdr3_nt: TGCGCCAGCAGCTTGGCGACGGGACAGTATGAAGCTTTCTTT
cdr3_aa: CASSLATGQYEAFF

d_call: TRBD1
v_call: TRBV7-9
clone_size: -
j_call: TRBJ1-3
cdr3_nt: TGTGCCAGCAGCCCGACAGGGGTTGGAAACACCATATATTTT
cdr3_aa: CASSPTGVGNTIYF

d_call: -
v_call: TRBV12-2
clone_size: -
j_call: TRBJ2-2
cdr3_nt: TGTGCAAGTCGCGTCTCTCCGTCGAGGGGGGAGCTGTTTTTT
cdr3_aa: CASRVSPSRGELFF

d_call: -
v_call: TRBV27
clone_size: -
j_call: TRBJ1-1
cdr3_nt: TGTGCCAGCAGTTTAAACAGTCGCCCGAACACTGAAGCTTTCTTT
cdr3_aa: CASSLNSRPNTEAFF

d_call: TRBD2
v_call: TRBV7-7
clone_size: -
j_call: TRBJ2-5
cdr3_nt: TGTGCCAGCAGCTTAGCGTTAGGGACTAGGGAAGAGACCCAGTACTTC
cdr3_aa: CASSLALGTREETQYF

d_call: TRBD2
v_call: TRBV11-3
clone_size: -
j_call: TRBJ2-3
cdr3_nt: TGTGCCAGCAGCTTGGCGGGGGGGACAGATACGCAGTATTTT
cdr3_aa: CASSLAGGTDTQYF

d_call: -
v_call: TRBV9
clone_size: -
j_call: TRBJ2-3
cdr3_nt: TGTGCCAGCAGCGTAGACGGTAGCGGATTCACAGATACGCAGTATTTT
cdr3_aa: CASSVDGSGFTDTQYF

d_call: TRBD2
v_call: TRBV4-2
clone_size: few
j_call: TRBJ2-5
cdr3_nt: TGTGCCAGCAGCCCCCTCCCGACTAGCCACATCCAAGAGACCCAGTACTTC
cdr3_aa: CASSPLPTSHIQETQYF

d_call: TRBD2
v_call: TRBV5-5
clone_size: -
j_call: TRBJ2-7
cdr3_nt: TGTGCCAGCAGCCTGTCGGCTAGCGGGGGCTACGAGCAGTACTTC
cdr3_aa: CASSLSASGGYEQYF

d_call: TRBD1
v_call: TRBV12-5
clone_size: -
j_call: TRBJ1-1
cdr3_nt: TGTGCTAGTGCCCCGTCGGGACAGGTCGAAGCTTTCTTT
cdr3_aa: CASAPSGQVEAFF

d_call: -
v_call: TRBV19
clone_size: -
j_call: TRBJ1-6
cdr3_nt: TGTGCCAGTAGTATAGGGGGCCTCGTAAATTCACCCCTCCACTTT
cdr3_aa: CASSIGGLVNSPLHF

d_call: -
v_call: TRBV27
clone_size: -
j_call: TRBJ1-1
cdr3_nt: TGTGCCAGCAGTTCGAATGGAGGATGGACTGAAGCTTTCTTT
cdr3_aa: CASSSNGGWTEAFF

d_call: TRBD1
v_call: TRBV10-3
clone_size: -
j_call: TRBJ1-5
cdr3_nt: TGTGCCATCAGCCTCAGCGGACAGGGAAATCAGCCCCAGCATTTT
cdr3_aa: CAISLSGQGNQPQHF

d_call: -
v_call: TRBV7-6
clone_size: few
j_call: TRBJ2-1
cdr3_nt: TGTGCCAGCAGCTTAGGGGCGACCTACAATGAGCAGTTCTTC
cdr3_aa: CASSLGATYNEQFF

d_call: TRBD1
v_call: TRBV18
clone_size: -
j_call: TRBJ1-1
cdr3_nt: TGTGCCAGCTCACCTGGACAGGGAGTGGAAGCTTTCTTT
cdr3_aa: CASSPGQGVEAFF

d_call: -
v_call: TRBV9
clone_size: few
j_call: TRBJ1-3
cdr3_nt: TGTGCCAGCAGCGTAGAAGTGTGGACAGACTCTGGAAACACCATATATTTT
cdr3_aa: CASSVEVWTDSGNTIYF

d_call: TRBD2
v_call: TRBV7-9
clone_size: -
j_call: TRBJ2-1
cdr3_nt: TGTGCCAGCAGCCCAAGAACTAGCGGGAGGGCCCGCAATGAGCAGTTCTTC
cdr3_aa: CASSPRTSGRARNEQFF

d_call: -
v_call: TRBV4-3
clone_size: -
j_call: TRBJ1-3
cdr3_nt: TGCGCCAGCAGCCAAGAGGCGGTTCTACAGGGCTCTGGAAACACCATATATTTT
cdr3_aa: CASSQEAVLQGSGNTIYF

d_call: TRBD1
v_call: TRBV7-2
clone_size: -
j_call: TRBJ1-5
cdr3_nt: TGTGCCAGCAGCTCACGGACAGGGAATTCCAATCAGCCCCAGCATTTT
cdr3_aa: CASSSRTGNSNQPQHF

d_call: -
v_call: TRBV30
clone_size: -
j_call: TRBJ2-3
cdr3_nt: TGTGCCTGGAGTCCTGGAGTCGGCGGCACAGATACGCAGTATTTT
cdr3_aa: CAWSPGVGGTDTQYF

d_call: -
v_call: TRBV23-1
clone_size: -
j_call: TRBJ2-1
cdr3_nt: TGCGCCAGCAGTCCAAAGGGGAGGAGCTCCTACAATGAGCAGTTCTTC
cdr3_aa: CASSPKGRSSYNEQFF

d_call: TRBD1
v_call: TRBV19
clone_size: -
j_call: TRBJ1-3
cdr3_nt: TGTGCCAGTAGTGCGGGACAGAGCTCTGGAAACACCATATATTTT
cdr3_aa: CASSAGQSSGNTIYF

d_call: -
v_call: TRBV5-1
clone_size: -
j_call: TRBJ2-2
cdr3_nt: TGCGCCAGCAGCTTGAGCCCAGGGGCCATGAACACCGGGGAGCTGTTTTTT
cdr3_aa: CASSLSPGAMNTGELFF